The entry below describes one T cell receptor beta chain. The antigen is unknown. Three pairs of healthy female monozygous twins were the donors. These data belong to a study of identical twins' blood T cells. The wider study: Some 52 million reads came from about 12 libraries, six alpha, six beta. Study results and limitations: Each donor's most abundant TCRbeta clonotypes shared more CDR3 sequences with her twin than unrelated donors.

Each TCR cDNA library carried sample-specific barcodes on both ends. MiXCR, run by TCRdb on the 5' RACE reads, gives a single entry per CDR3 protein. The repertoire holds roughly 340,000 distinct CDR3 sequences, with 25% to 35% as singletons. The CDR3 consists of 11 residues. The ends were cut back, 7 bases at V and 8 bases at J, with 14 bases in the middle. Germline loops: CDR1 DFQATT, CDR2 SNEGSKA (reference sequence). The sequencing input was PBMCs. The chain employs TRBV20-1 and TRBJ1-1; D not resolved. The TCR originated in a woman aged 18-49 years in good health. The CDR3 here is CSVSTRAEAFF. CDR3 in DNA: TGCAGTGTGTCAACAAGGGCGGAAGCTTTCTTT.